This T cell receptor beta chain is drawn from a study of blood T cell repertoires in COVID-19. Study as a whole: COVID-19 samples from acute and convalescent phases originated in the United States, Italy and Spain. In each case, the material was cDNA or gDNA derived from T cells, B-cell-depleted T cells, or PBMCs.

Per the authors' pipeline: Reference gene primer amplification gave nucleated cell count estimates. Sequenced by immunoSEQ multiplex PCR; TCRdb stores in-frame clones only, minus some. That table supplies the V and J calls and clone size; D and trimming were determined from the DNA. Of around 200,000 clones listed, about 86% are singletons. This clone appeared many times. The sample taken for sequencing was peripheral blood. This sequence was found in a man aged 50 to 59 with active or convalescent COVID-19.

The CDR3 bases are TGTGCCAGCAGACAGGGGCCCGCCTCTGGAAACACCATATATTTT. Amino acid sequence: CASRQGPASGNTIYF. The V and J genes are TRBV6-5 and TRBJ1-3, with TRBD1 matching 7 bases. The CDR3 runs 15 residues. Per the germline V gene, CDR1 is MNHEY and CDR2 is SVGAGI. Trimming cost V 6 bases and J 0 bases; bases outside gene matches: 5.